Reported below is one T cell receptor beta chain. CDR3 size: 14 residues. Trimming took 4 bases from V and 1 from J, leaving 10 bases between them. Germline CDR1 is SGHTA and CDR2 is FQGNSA. This record comes from a study of blood T cell repertoires in COVID-19. For the study at large: From the United States, Italy and Spain came samples of acute and convalescent COVID-19.

The data were produced by immunoSEQ multiplex PCR, yet TCRdb's version contains in-frame clones alone and is incomplete. The sample lists some 83,000 clones, 65% to 90% seen once, with roughly 40% in the top ten. The rearrangement links TRBV7-2 to TRBJ1-1; tentative D call: TRBD1 (5 bases). The sequenced sample was peripheral blood. The sequence came from an elderly man with acute or convalescent COVID-19. CDR3 protein: CASSSNQGNTEAFF. CDR3 bases: TGTGCCAGCAGCTCTAATCAGGGGAACACTGAAGCTTTCTTT.